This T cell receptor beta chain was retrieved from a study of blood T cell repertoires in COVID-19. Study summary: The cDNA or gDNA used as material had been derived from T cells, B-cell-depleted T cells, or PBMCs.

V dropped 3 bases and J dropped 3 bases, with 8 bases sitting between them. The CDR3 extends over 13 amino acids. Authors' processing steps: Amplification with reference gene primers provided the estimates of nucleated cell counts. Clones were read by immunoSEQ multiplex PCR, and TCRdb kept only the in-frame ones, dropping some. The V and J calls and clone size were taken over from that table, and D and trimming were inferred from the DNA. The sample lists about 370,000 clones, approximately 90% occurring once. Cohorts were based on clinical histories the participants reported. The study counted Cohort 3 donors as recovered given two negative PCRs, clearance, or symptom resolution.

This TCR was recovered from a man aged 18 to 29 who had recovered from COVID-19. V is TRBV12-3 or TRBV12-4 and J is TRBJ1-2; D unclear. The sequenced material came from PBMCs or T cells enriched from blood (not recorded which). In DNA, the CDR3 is TGTGCCAGCAGTTTTCGGGAAGACTATGGCTACACCTTC. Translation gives CASSFREDYGYTF.